This T cell receptor (beta chain) stems from a study of cytomegalovirus exposure and HLA in healthy donors. Points from the study as a whole: HLA alleles were associated with 16,000 or so TCR beta sequences in a later analysis at 0.05 false discovery rate.

This CDR3 is built from 14 residues. From germline, CDR1 is SGHTA and CDR2 FQGNSA. With 5 bases clipped from V and 7 bases from J, the junction kept 3 bases outside the gene matches. The PCR ran on 60 Vbeta and 13 Jbeta primers. Sequencing was performed with immunoSEQ multiplex PCR; in TCRdb, only in-frame clones are kept and a portion is missing. Of about 170,000 clones listed, roughly 70% are singletons. Points on this clone: Its matching antigen is unknown.

Sequencing was performed on PBMCs. The clonotype originates from a man aged 40-49 years in good health and CMV-seropositive. The chain recombines TRBV7-2 with TRBJ1-6; TRBD1 aligns across 9 bases. The CDR3 protein is CASSLDRGNSPLHF. In DNA, the CDR3 is TGTGCCAGCAGCCTGGACAGGGGAAATTCACCCCTCCACTTT.